These 6 T cell receptor beta chains share one sample of origin, sequenced in a study of beta chain features in type 1 diabetes. Expressed TCRB transcripts were sequenced because the isolated RNA had all been reverse transcribed beforehand. Generated by immunoSEQ multiplex PCR, the TCRdb table keeps only in-frame clones and is missing some. The repertoire holds approximately 330,000 clones, about 10% seen once, with around 0.015% in the top ten. The sequenced sample consisted of naive CD4+ T cells from blood. The receptors stem from a woman aged 30 to 39 in good health.

This sequence joins TRBV18 and TRBJ1-2; 8 bases are shared with TRBD1. The trim removed 0 bases at V and 6 bases at J, leaving 6 bases unmatched. The CDR3 has 15 residues. Germline V gene sequence: CDR1 KGHSH, CDR2 LQKENI. CDR3 sequence: CASSPPGRGLDGYTF. The CDR3, as DNA: TGTGCCAGCTCACCACCGGGCAGGGGGCTGGATGGCTACACCTTC.

V is TRBV25-1 and J is TRBJ2-7; a possible D gene is TRBD2 (5 bases). This CDR3 spans 16 amino acids. Germline V gene sequence: CDR1 MGHDK, CDR2 SYGVNS. Trimming shortened V by 1 base and J by 0 bases, and 13 bases separated the two germline ends. CDR3 nucleotides: TGTGCCAGCAGTGAATCCCGGGCGGGTATCTCCTACGAGCAGTACTTC. Protein: CASSESRAGISYEQYF.

This clone was seen more than once but under ten times. The chain joins TRBV6-5 to TRBJ2-1; TRBD2 matches at 8 bases. From germline, CDR1 is MNHEY and CDR2 SVGAGI. The J segment lost 6 bases and the V segment lost 6 bases, leaving 7 bases of the junction unmatched. This CDR3 has 14 residues. This chain's CDR3 is CASSRTGTSNEQFF. As DNA, the CDR3 is TGTGCCAGCAGCCGCACCGGGACTAGCAATGAGCAGTTCTTC.

The chain is built from TRBV29-1 and TRBJ2-1, with 10 bases that match TRBD2. The germline V gene has CDR1 SQVTM and CDR2 ANQGSEA. The CDR3 is 15 amino acids. Losses at the gene ends were 6 bases for V and 8 bases for J; bases not matched to a gene: 13. The CDR3 is CSVLPVGLARHEQFF. In nucleotides, the CDR3 is TGCAGCGTCCTCCCCGTGGGACTAGCGAGGCATGAGCAGTTCTTC.

The genes are TRBV19 and TRBJ2-1, with D possibly matching TRBD1 (6 bases). Germline CDR1 reads LNHDA; CDR2 reads SQIVND (reference sequence). This CDR3 comprises 15 residues. Trimming pared 2 bases from V and 1 base from J, leaving 9 bases between. In DNA, the CDR3 is TGTGCCAGTAGTATACAGGGGAAATCCTACAATGAGCAGTTCTTC. Amino acids: CASSIQGKSYNEQFF. Supplemented by reference TRBV19 and TRBJ2-1, the full variable domain reads DGGITQSPKYLFRKEGQNVTLSCEQNLNHDAMYWYRQDPGQGLRLIYYSQIVNDFQKGDIAEGYSVSREKKESFPLTVTSAQKNPTAFYLCASSIQGKSYNEQFFGPGTRLTVL.

This clone was counted a few times. V is TRBV11-3 and J is TRBJ2-1; tentative D call: TRBD2 (6 bases). Germline V gene sequence: CDR1 SGHNT, CDR2 YENEEA. Trimming removed 3 bases at V and 7 bases at J, with 13 bases between. This CDR3 is built from 14 residues. This CDR3 is CASSFGGSGNEQFF. The CDR3 DNA is TGTGCCAGCAGCTTTGGTGGGAGCGGGAATGAGCAGTTCTTC. Full variable domain (outside the CDR3, taken from reference TRBV11-3 and TRBJ2-1): EAGVVQSPRYKIIEKKQPVAFWCNPISGHNTLYWYLQNLGQGPELLIRYENEEAVDDSQLPKDRFSAERLKGVDSTLKIQPAELGDSAVYLCASSFGGSGNEQFFGPGTRLTVL.